The rows below give T cell receptor beta chains drawn from one sample of a study of vaccination effects on CD4 cells after COVID-19. No cognate antigen is known for these TCRs. TCRdb's copy holds only in-frame clones and misses some; the assay was immunoSEQ multiplex PCR. The sample yields 20,000 to 30,000 clones, approximately 76% seen once. This sample comprised CD4+ T cells from PBMCs cultured with SARS-CoV-2 spike peptides, obtained before COVID-19 vaccination. Every receptor here comes from a human donor who had a prior SARS-CoV-2 infection. CDR3s include the opening cysteine and the closing phenylalanine or tryptophan. A D gene is named only where the DNA matches it firmly. Some rows have no size entry. The others give once, few or many, or a class for an expanded clone.

.,TRBV5-1,.,TRBJ2-7,TGCGCCAGCAGCTTGGGGGACGCCAGGTCGCAGTACTTC,CASSLGDARSQYF
.,TRBV27,.,TRBJ1-5,TGTGCCAGCAGTCCTGACAAGGAACCGCCCCAGCATTTT,CASSPDKEPPQHF
.,TRBV7-8,few,TRBJ1-2,TGTGCCAGCAGCTTAGACAGGCAATCTGCGGGCTACACCTTC,CASSLDRQSAGYTF
.,TRBV2,.,TRBJ2-1,TGTGCCAGCAGTGACTACAATGAGCAGTTCTTC,CASSDYNEQFF
.,TRBV15,.,TRBJ2-7,TGTGCCACCAGCAGAGATGGGTCGGCAGACCCGTACGAGCAGTACTTC,CATSRDGSADPYEQYF
.,TRBV20-1,few,TRBJ1-5,TGCAGTGCTAGTGCGGGGTTCGATCAGCCCCAGCATTTT,CSASAGFDQPQHF
TRBD1,TRBV2,once,TRBJ2-3,TGTGCCAGCAGTGATGTGTCAGGGGGCGCAGATACGCAGTATTTT,CASSDVSGGADTQYF
.,TRBV10-3,once,TRBJ1-4,TGTGCCATCAGTGAGTCGAGGGCAGGAACGAATGAAAAACTGTTTTTT,CAISESRAGTNEKLFF
TRBD1,TRBV30,.,TRBJ2-7,TGTGCCTGGAGTGTTTGGGCAGGGGGCTACGAGCAGTACTTC,CAWSVWAGGYEQYF
TRBD1,TRBV7-2,.,TRBJ2-3,TGTGCCAGCAGACAAGACAGGGGTCGGACAGATACGCAGTATTTT,CASRQDRGRTDTQYF
.,TRBV19,.,TRBJ2-3,TGTGCCAGTAGGGCCCGACGCGGGGAGTGGGATACGCAGTATTTT,CASRARRGEWDTQYF
.,TRBV5-1,.,TRBJ2-3,TGCGCCAGCAGCCCGCCGGGGGCCAGCGATACGCAGTATTTT,CASSPPGASDTQYF
.,TRBV12-3/TRBV12-4,.,TRBJ2-6,TGTGCCAGCAGTTTGTCTGGGGCCAACGTCCTGACTTTC,CASSLSGANVLTF
.,TRBV5-1,.,TRBJ2-7,TGCGCCAGCAGCTTGAACCCCGGGACGGGCGCCTACGAGCAGTACTTC,CASSLNPGTGAYEQYF
.,TRBV27,.,TRBJ2-1,TGTGCCAGCAGTTTAGGCTACACCTACAATGAGCAGTTCTTC,CASSLGYTYNEQFF
.,TRBV9,.,TRBJ1-2,TGTGCCAGCATGCAGAACCATGGCTACACCTTC,CASMQNHGYTF
.,TRBV24-1,.,TRBJ2-3,TGTGCCACCAGTGATTTGTGGGCGGTTGTCGTGCGCGCTCCGGAGGGAGATACGCAGTATTTT,CATSDLWAVVVRAPEGDTQYF
.,TRBV4-2,.,TRBJ1-4,TGTGCCAGCAGCTCCGGTGGAACAAACTCGAACAAACTGTTTTTT,CASSSGGTNSNKLFF
.,TRBV29-1,once,TRBJ2-5,TGCAGCGTTCAGGTGTACCAAGAGACCCAGTACTTC,CSVQVYQETQYF
.,TRBV30,.,TRBJ1-4,TGTGCCCTGGGGATTCTTGCAACTAATGAAAAACTGTTTTTT,CALGILATNEKLFF
.,TRBV5-5,.,TRBJ1-5,TGTGCCAGCCGACGGACAGTTAGTAGCAATCAGCCCCAGCATTTT,CASRRTVSSNQPQHF
.,TRBV7-3,.,TRBJ2-3,TGTGCCAGCAGCCGCTCTTACGGGAGCCCAGATACGCAGTATTTT,CASSRSYGSPDTQYF
.,TRBV18,few,TRBJ1-1,TGTGCCAGCTCCCAGGACAGGAACACTGAAGCTTTCTTT,CASSQDRNTEAFF
TRBD2,TRBV27,.,TRBJ2-1,TGTGCCAGCATCGGACTAGCGGGATTCGGTGAGCAGTTCTTC,CASIGLAGFGEQFF
.,TRBV4-1,.,TRBJ1-6,TGCGCCAGCAGCCACCCAAAGTCAGGGAGCTATAATTCACCCCTCCACTTT,CASSHPKSGSYNSPLHF
TRBD1,TRBV7-9,.,TRBJ1-4,TGTGCCAGCAGCTTACCACCGACAGGGGCCGGTGAAAAACTGTTTTTT,CASSLPPTGAGEKLFF